The sequence of this T cell receptor beta chain was determined in a study of CD8 T cells in ankylosing spondylitis. Quantitative barcoded 5'-RACE was used to prepare TCR beta libraries. TCRdb passed the 5' RACE reads through MiXCR, listing each CDR3 protein once. The sample yields 150,000 or so distinct CDR3 sequences, around 32% seen once. CDR1 LGHDT and CDR2 YNNKEL come from the germline V gene (reference sequence). The CDR3 contains 15 residues. Trimming cost V 2 bases and J 13 bases, with 21 bases left between them. Sequenced input: synovial fluid, either unsorted or a sorted T cell fraction (not recorded which). This receptor was identified in a male donor with ankylosing spondylitis. V is TRBV3-1 and J is TRBJ2-1, with D possibly being TRBD2 (6 bases). This chain's CDR3 is CASSQRTGESGSQFF. CDR3 coding DNA: TGTGCCAGCAGCCAAAGAACGGGGGAATCGGGCAGTCAGTTCTTC.